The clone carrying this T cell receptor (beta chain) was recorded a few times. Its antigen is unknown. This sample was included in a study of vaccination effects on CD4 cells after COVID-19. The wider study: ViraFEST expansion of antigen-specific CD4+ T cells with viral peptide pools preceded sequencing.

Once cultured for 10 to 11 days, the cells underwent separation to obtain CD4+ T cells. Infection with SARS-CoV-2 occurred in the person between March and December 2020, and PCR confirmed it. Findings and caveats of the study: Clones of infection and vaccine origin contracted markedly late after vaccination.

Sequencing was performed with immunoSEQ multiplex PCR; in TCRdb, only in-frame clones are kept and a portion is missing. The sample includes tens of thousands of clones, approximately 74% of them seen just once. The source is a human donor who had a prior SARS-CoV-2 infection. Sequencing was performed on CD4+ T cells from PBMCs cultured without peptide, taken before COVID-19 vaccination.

CDR3 bases: TGTGCCAGCAGCGTAGACAGGACAGGGTTTGGCTACACCTTC. Its translation: CASSVDRTGFGYTF. The genes are TRBV9 and TRBJ1-2; 8 nucleotides line up with TRBD1. The CDR3 runs 14 residues. CDR1 is SGDLS, CDR2 YYNGEE, per germline. V lost 0 bases to trimming and J lost 7 bases; unmatched junction nucleotides: 5.